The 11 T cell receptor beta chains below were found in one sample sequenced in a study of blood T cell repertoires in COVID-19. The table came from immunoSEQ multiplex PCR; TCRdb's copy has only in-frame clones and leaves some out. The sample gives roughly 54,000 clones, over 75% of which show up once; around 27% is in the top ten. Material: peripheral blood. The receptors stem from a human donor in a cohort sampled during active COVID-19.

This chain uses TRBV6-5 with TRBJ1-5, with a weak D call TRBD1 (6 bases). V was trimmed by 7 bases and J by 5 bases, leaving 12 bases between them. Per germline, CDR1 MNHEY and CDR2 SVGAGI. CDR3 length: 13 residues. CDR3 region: CASKEQGDQPQHF. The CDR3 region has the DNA TGTGCCAGCAAGGAACAGGGCGATCAGCCCCAGCATTTT.

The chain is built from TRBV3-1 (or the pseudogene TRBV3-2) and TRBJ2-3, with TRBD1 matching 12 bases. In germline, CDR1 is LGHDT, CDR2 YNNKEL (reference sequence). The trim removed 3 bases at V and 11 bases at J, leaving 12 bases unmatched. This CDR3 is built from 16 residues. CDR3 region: CASSHPGQGALARQYF. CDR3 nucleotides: TGTGCCAGCAGCCATCCGGGACAGGGGGCTTTGGCGAGGCAGTATTTT.

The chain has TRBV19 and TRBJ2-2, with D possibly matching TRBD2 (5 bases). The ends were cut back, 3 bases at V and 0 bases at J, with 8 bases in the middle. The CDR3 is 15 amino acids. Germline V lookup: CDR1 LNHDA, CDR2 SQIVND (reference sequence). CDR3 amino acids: CASSIQRPNTGELFF. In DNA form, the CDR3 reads TGTGCCAGTAGTATTCAGCGGCCGAACACCGGGGAGCTGTTTTTT.

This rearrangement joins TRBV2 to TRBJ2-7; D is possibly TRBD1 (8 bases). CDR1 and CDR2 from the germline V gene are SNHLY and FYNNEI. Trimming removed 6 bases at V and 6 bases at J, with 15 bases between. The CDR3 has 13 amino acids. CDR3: CASSLDREGEQYF. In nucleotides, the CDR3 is TGTGCCAGCAGCCTGGACAGGGAGGGCGAGCAGTACTTC.

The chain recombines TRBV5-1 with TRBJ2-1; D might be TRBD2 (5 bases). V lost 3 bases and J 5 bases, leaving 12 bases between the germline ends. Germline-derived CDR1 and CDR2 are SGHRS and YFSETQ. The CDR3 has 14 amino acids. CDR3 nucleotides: TGCGCCAGCAGCTCGGTAGAGGGAAACAATGAGCAGTTCTTC. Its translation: CASSSVEGNNEQFF.

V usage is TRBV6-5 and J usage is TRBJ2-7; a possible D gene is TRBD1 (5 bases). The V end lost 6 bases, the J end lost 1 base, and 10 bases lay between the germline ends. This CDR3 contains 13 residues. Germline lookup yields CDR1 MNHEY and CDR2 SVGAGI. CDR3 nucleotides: TGTGCCAGCAGGCGCGACAGTTCCTACGAGCAGTACTTC. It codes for CASRRDSSYEQYF.

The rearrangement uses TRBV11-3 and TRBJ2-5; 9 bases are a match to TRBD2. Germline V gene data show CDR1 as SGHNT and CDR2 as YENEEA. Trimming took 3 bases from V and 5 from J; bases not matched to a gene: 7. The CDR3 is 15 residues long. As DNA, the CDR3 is TGTGCCAGCAGCTTGGGCGGGGGGGTCGGTGAGACCCAGTACTTC. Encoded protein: CASSLGGGVGETQYF.

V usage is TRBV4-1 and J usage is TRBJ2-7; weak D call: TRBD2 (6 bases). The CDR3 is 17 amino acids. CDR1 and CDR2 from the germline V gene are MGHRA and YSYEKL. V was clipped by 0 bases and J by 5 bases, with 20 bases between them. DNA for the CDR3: TGCGCCAGCAGCCAAGATCCTTGGCGGGATGTTATCAACGAGCAGTACTTC. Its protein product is CASSQDPWRDVINEQYF.

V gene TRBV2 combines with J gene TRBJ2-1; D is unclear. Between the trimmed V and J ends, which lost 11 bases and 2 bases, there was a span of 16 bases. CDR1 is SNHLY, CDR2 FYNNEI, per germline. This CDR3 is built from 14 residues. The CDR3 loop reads CASERSFTYNEQFF. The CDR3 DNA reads TGTGCCTCCGAACGGTCATTCACCTACAATGAGCAGTTCTTC.

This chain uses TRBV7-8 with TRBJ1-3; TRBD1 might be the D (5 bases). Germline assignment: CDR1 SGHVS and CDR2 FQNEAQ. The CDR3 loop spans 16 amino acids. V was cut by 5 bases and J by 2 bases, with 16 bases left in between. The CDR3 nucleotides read TGTGCCAGCAGCCCACCCAACCAGGGCCCTGGAAACACCATATATTTT. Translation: CASSPPNQGPGNTIYF.

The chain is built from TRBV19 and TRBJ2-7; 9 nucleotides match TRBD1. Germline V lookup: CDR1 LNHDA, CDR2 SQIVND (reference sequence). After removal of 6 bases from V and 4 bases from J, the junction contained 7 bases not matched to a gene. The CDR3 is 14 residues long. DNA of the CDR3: TGTGCCAGTAGGCCGACAGGGGGGACATACGAGCAGTACTTC. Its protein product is CASRPTGGTYEQYF.